These 27 T cell receptor beta chains share one sample of origin, sequenced in a study of blood T cells in healthy people across ages. Primed by a sample-barcoded 5' primer and a J-beta primer mix, a second PCR proceeded for 7 to 11 cycles. A single record per CDR3 protein comes from TCRdb applying MiXCR to the 5' RACE reads. The sample yields about 1.8 million distinct CDR3 sequences, 49% seen once. The sample comprised blood. All receptors derive from a woman in her forties in good health.

This chain connects TRBV5-1 to TRBJ2-7, with 14 bases aligning to TRBD2. V trimming: 5 bases; J trimming: 0 bases; junction bases outside the gene matches: 1. Germline V gene lookup returns CDR1 SGHRS and CDR2 YFSETQ. The length of the CDR3 is 15 residues. The CDR3 region has the DNA TGCGCCAGCAGGACTAGCGGGGGGGTCTCCTACGAGCAGTACTTC. Amino acids: CASRTSGGVSYEQYF.

As to this clonotype: One end of the junction varies from germline; a read error may be responsible. The chain recombines TRBV12-3 or TRBV12-4 with TRBJ2-3, with D perhaps TRBD1 or TRBD2 (6 bases each). The CDR3 sequence is 15 residues long. CDR3 in DNA: TGTGCCAGCAATGCTCGGGGGCTCAGCACAGATACGGAGTATTTT. This encodes CASNARGLSTDTEYF.

The chain couples TRBV6-1 to TRBJ2-1; D is uncertain. V was cut by 7 bases and J by 10 bases, with 17 bases left in between. CDR3 size: 13 residues. Per germline, CDR1 MNHNS and CDR2 SASEGT. The CDR3 is CASISAAPVEQFF. CDR3 in DNA: TGTGCCAGCATTTCAGCAGCCCCCGTGGAGCAGTTCTTC.

This chain uses TRBV7-3 with TRBJ2-3; tentatively, D is TRBD2 (5 bases). The germline CDR1 and CDR2 sequences are SGHTA and FQGTGA. V shed 8 bases and J shed 1 base, with 13 bases lying between them. The CDR3 contains 14 residues. CDR3 in DNA: TGTGCCAGCGGCTCTGGACTGGGCACAGATACGCAGTATTTT. The encoded protein is CASGSGLGTDTQYF. Full variable domain (outside the CDR3, taken from reference TRBV7-3 and TRBJ2-3): GAGVSQTPSNKVTEKGKYVELRCDPISGHTALYWYRQSLGQGPEFLIYFQGTGAADDSGLPNDRFFAVRPEGSVSTLKIQRTERGDSAVYLCASGSGLGTDTQYFGPGTRLTVL.

This clonotype was observed a few times. The chain joins TRBV27 to TRBJ2-7; 7 bases are a match to TRBD1. Germline CDR1 is MNHEY and CDR2 is SMNVEV (reference sequence). Trimming at V came to 6 bases and at J to 5 bases, leaving 7 bases not matched to a gene. This CDR3 spans 13 amino acids. The CDR3 spells CASSDRQGDEQYF. Written as DNA, the CDR3 is TGTGCCAGCAGCGACAGACAGGGCGACGAGCAGTACTTC.

Notes on this clonotype: Relative to the germline gene, one junction end is altered; a read error may explain this. The V and J genes are TRBV5-1 and TRBJ2-2; 8 bases are shared with TRBD1. This CDR3 comprises 15 residues. Germline V CDR1 and CDR2: SGHRS, YFSETQ. The CDR3 protein is CASSLLDRDTGDLFF. The CDR3 DNA reads TGCGCCAGCAGCTTGTTGGACAGGGACACCGGGGATCTGTTTTTT.

The table lists this clonotype with many counts. This rearrangement joins TRBV12-3 or TRBV12-4 to TRBJ1-2; the D gene is possibly TRBD1 (6 bases). The germline V and J ends were trimmed by 6 bases and 3 bases, with 11 bases remaining between them. The CDR3 has 13 residues. The CDR3 protein is CASSLQGHYGYTF. The DNA for the CDR3 is TGTGCCAGCAGCCTACAGGGCCACTATGGCTACACCTTC.

The V and J genes are TRBV10-1 and TRBJ2-5, with 10 bases aligning to TRBD1. Germline V gene sequence: CDR1 WNHNN, CDR2 SYGVQD (reference sequence). CDR3 size: 19 residues. Germline trimming cut 4 bases from V and 3 bases from J; bases unmatched to any gene: 17. Here the CDR3 DNA reads TGCGCCAGCAGTGTCCTAGTTCAAACCCGGGACAGGGGTAAAGAGACCCAGTACTTC. Its protein product is CASSVLVQTRDRGKETQYF.

This clonotype was seen only once. The V gene is TRBV7-9, the J gene TRBJ2-5; D not certain. TRBJ2-7 matches the DNA end more closely, so the J call is doubtful. This CDR3 is 16 amino acids long. CDR1 and CDR2 from the germline V gene are SEHNR and FQNEAQ (reference sequence). Here the CDR3 DNA reads TGTGCCAGCAGCCCCCCCACAAAGACCGCAACCTACGAGCAGTACTTC. Translating it yields CASSPPTKTATYEQYF.

The chain employs TRBV14 and TRBJ2-5, with a possible D match to TRBD1 (6 bases). Gene TRBJ2-7 matches the end of the DNA better, so the J call may be wrong. The CDR3 has 15 residues. The V gene's germline CDR1 is SGHDN and CDR2 FVKESK. In DNA form, the CDR3 reads TGTGCCAGCAGCCAAGCGTACAGGGTGGAAGGCGAGCAGTACTTC. Translating it yields CASSQAYRVEGEQYF.

In DNA form, the CDR3 reads TGTGCCAGCAGCTTAGTTCCGGGCCGAAGTGGCTACACCTTC. Its translation: CASSLVPGRSGYTF. The chain couples TRBV11-2 to TRBJ1-2; D is unclear. Trimming took off 1 base at V and 7 bases at J, with 13 bases between the two ends. The CDR3 has 14 amino acids. Germline loops: CDR1 SGHAT, CDR2 FQNNGV.

This clonotype appeared many times. The chain is built from TRBV20-1 and TRBJ2-7; weak D call: TRBD1 (5 bases). The CDR3 has 13 amino acids. From germline, CDR1 is DFQATT and CDR2 SNEGSKA (reference sequence). V lost 5 bases and J 6 bases, leaving 17 bases between the germline ends. The CDR3 spells CSASSTGHPEQYF. Here the CDR3 DNA reads TGCAGTGCTTCCTCGACCGGACACCCCGAGCAGTACTTC.

The chain has TRBV18 and TRBJ1-5, with D possibly being TRBD1 (6 bases). Trimming cost V 4 bases and J 7 bases, with 14 bases left between them. The CDR3 sequence is 14 residues long. Per germline, CDR1 KGHSH and CDR2 LQKENI. CDR3 in DNA: TGTGCCAGCTCACAAGGACAGACTGACCAGCCCCAGCATTTT. This translates into CASSQGQTDQPQHF. Combining the CDR3 with reference TRBV18 and TRBJ1-5 gives the whole variable domain NAGVMQNPRHLVRRRGQEARLRCSPMKGHSHVYWYRQLPEEGLKFMVYLQKENIIDESGMPKERFSAEFPKEGPSILRIQQVVRGDSAAYFCASSQGQTDQPQHFGDGTRLSIL.

CDR3 nucleotide sequence: TGCAGCGTTGACCCCAGGTCAAGCTCCTACAATGAGCAGTACTTC. Translating gives CSVDPRSSSYNEQYF. This rearrangement joins TRBV29-1 to TRBJ2-1; D is ambiguous. The J call is uncertain, as TRBJ2-7 better fits the DNA end. The CDR3 length is 15 residues. Germline CDR1 is SQVTM and CDR2 is ANQGSEA.

The chain joins TRBV29-1 to TRBJ2-3; 7 nucleotides line up with TRBD1. Germline loops: CDR1 SQVTM, CDR2 ANQGSEA. J lost 4 bases, V lost 4 bases, and 5 bases had no gene match. The CDR3 has 13 amino acids. DNA for the CDR3: TGCAGCGTTGGACAGGGCCCTGCAGATACGCAGTATTTT. This codes for CSVGQGPADTQYF.

This clonotype was detected a few times. The V gene is TRBV7-2, the J gene TRBJ1-2, with D unresolved. V was clipped by 5 bases and J by 1 base, with 11 bases between them. The germline V gene has CDR1 SGHTA and CDR2 FQGNSA. The CDR3 totals 14 residues. DNA of the CDR3: TGTGCCAGCAGCCAAGGAGGGATTAACTATGGCTACACCTTC. Amino acids: CASSQGGINYGYTF.

V is TRBV6-6 and J is TRBJ2-7; D unclear. V lost 5 bases and J 4 bases, leaving 12 bases between the germline ends. The V gene's germline CDR1 is MNHNY and CDR2 SVGAGI (reference sequence). The CDR3 extends over 13 amino acids. The CDR3 sequence is CASSVEATYEQYF. The DNA for the CDR3 is TGTGCCAGCAGTGTGGAAGCGACGTACGAGCAGTACTTC.

J is TRBJ1-4 and V is TRBV19, with D hard to call. The CDR3 loop spans 12 amino acids. CDR1 is LNHDA, CDR2 SQIVND, per germline (reference sequence). The germline V and J ends were trimmed by 4 bases and 8 bases, with 8 bases remaining between them. The CDR3 protein is CASSTYEEKLFF. In DNA form, the CDR3 reads TGTGCCAGTAGTACCTACGAGGAAAAACTGTTTTTT.

This clonotype was picked up many times. The rearrangement joins TRBV29-1 to TRBJ2-7; possibly TRBD1 for D (6 bases). There are 13 residues in the CDR3. Trimming took off 3 bases at V and 7 bases at J, with 16 bases between the two ends. CDR1 SQVTM and CDR2 ANQGSEA come from the germline V gene. The CDR3 DNA sequence: TGCAGCGTTGAGACGACAGGTCCGAGGGAGCAGTACTTC. Amino acid sequence: CSVETTGPREQYF.

This rearrangement joins TRBV29-1 to TRBJ2-1; D may match TRBD1 or TRBD2 (5 bases each). Germline lookup yields CDR1 SQVTM and CDR2 ANQGSEA. CDR3 length: 12 amino acids. The CDR3 nucleotides read TGCGGCGCTGAAGTCTGGGACGATGAGCAGTTCTTC. It translates to CGAEVWDDEQFF.

Notes on this clonotype: A read error may account for a junction end that differs from germline. The rearrangement joins TRBV7-7 to TRBJ2-7; 8 nucleotides agree with TRBD1. The CDR3 is 13 residues long. CDR1 SSHAT and CDR2 FNYEAQ come from the germline V gene (reference sequence). The CDR3 here is CASSLDRASEQYF. DNA for the CDR3: TGTGCTAGCAGCTTGGACAGGGCGTCCGAGCAGTACTTC.

The gene calls are TRBV20-1 and TRBJ2-5; 10 nucleotides match TRBD2. The V gene's germline CDR1 is DFQATT and CDR2 SNEGSKA (reference sequence). With 3 bases clipped from V and 5 bases from J, the junction kept 6 bases outside the gene matches. The CDR3 consists of 14 residues. The CDR3 protein is CSASPSGGWETQYF. Here the CDR3 DNA reads TGCAGTGCTAGTCCTAGCGGGGGTTGGGAGACCCAGTACTTC.

This rearrangement joins TRBV20-1 to TRBJ2-5, with D perhaps assigned TRBD1 or TRBD2 (6 bases each). The length of the CDR3 is 15 residues. CDR1 and CDR2 from the germline V gene are DFQATT and SNEGSKA (reference sequence). V was shortened by 6 bases and J by 0 bases, with 17 bases between the two germline ends. The CDR3 spells CSAITGRRHQETQYF. The CDR3 DNA reads as TGCAGTGCCATAACAGGGAGGCGGCACCAAGAGACCCAGTACTTC.

This clonotype came up a few times. The rearrangement joins TRBV15 to TRBJ2-3; D is ambiguous. This CDR3 region has 13 residues. V lost 2 bases and J 0 bases, leaving 3 bases between the germline ends. Germline V lookup: CDR1 LNHNV, CDR2 YYDKDF (reference sequence). CDR3 residues: CATSRRSTDTQYF. DNA of the CDR3: TGTGCCACCAGCAGAAGGAGCACAGATACGCAGTATTTT.

The CDR3 bases are TGCAGCGTTCCCTCGACAAGGGGGGTCTACAATGAGCAGTTCTTC. This translates into CSVPSTRGVYNEQFF. The chain joins TRBV29-1 to TRBJ2-1; D is possibly TRBD1 or TRBD2 (6 bases each). V lost 5 bases to trimming and J lost 3 bases, with 17 bases between them. The CDR3 has 15 amino acids. CDR1 is SQVTM and CDR2 is ANQGSEA in the germline V gene.

The rearrangement joins TRBV5-1 to TRBJ2-3; no firm D call. The CDR3 has 17 amino acids. CDR1 is SGHRS, CDR2 YFSETQ, per germline. The V gene lost 0 bases and the J gene lost 2 bases, with 16 bases spanning the gap. This CDR3 is CASSLAVRNGFTDTQYF. DNA for the CDR3: TGCGCCAGCAGCTTGGCCGTACGGAACGGGTTCACAGATACGCAGTATTTT.

The rearrangement uses TRBV19 and TRBJ1-2; D remains ambiguous. Trimming stripped 7 bases from V and 4 bases from J, with 16 bases between. CDR3 length equals 14 residues. Germline CDR1 and CDR2: LNHDA and SQIVND (reference sequence). CDR3 residues: CASKLREGAYGYTF. The CDR3 nucleotides read TGTGCCAGTAAGCTCCGGGAGGGCGCCTATGGCTACACCTTC.